The 9 T cell receptor beta chains given below trace back to one sample, sequenced in a study of T cells after yellow fever vaccination. TCRdb analysed the 5' RACE reads with MiXCR anew, one entry per CDR3 protein. The data contain about 360,000 distinct CDR3 sequences, 6.2% of them singletons. Sequencing used PBMCs, obtained 5 days after the yellow fever booster vaccination. These receptors came from a man younger than 40 who received the YFV17D yellow fever vaccine.

This clonotype was seen a few times. J is TRBJ2-2 and V is TRBV6-6, with D unclear. CDR3 length: 11 residues. V was pared by 7 bases and J by 4 bases, with 4 bases between. Germline-derived CDR1 and CDR2 are MNHNY and SVGAGI (reference sequence). CDR3 DNA: TGTGCCAGCATGAGCACCGGGGAGCTGTTTTTT. This encodes CASMSTGELFF.

This clonotype was observed a handful of times. J is TRBJ1-5 and V is TRBV3-1, with TRBD1 matching 7 bases. Germline assignment: CDR1 LGHDT and CDR2 YNNKEL (reference sequence). The V and J ends lost 4 bases and 5 bases, in that order; junction bases with no gene match: 8. The CDR3 runs to 15 residues. The CDR3 nucleotides are TGTGCCAGCAGCCTGGGGACAGCTGAGGATCAGCCCCAGCATTTT. This gives the protein CASSLGTAEDQPQHF.

This clonotype was seen at least ten times. The chain has TRBV5-1 and TRBJ2-3, with D perhaps TRBD2 (6 bases). Germline-derived CDR1 and CDR2 are SGHRS and YFSETQ. Trimming took 4 bases from V and 2 from J, leaving 11 bases between them. The CDR3 is 14 amino acids. CDR3 protein: CASSGGEVTDTQYF. The CDR3 coding sequence is TGCGCCAGCAGCGGCGGGGAAGTCACAGATACGCAGTATTTT.

This clonotype was detected a few times. The rearrangement joins TRBV3-1 to TRBJ2-7; D is possibly TRBD1 (6 bases). Germline loops: CDR1 LGHDT, CDR2 YNNKEL (reference sequence). Trimming stripped 5 bases from V and 2 bases from J, with 13 bases between. The CDR3 loop spans 14 amino acids. The CDR3 reads CASSATGTTYEQYF. For the CDR3, the DNA is TGTGCCAGCAGCGCAACCGGGACAACCTACGAGCAGTACTTC.

Many counts were recorded for this clonotype. The genes are TRBV27 and TRBJ2-3; TRBD2 aligns across 14 bases. V lost 5 bases and J lost 4; bases outside the gene matches: 8. This CDR3 has 17 residues. Germline CDR1 MNHEY, CDR2 SMNVEV (reference sequence). The CDR3 protein is CASSLQTSGRAADTQYF. The CDR3 DNA is TGTGCCAGCAGTCTGCAGACTAGCGGGAGGGCCGCAGATACGCAGTATTTT.

The table lists this clonotype with a few counts. This chain uses TRBV18 with TRBJ2-1, with 13 bases fitting TRBD2. The CDR3 is 16 residues long. Per the germline V gene, CDR1 is KGHSH and CDR2 is LQKENI. V lost 1 base to trimming and J lost 7 bases; unmatched junction nucleotides: 4. CDR3 sequence (DNA): TGTGCCAGCTCACCACTTGGACTAGCGGGAGCTAATGAGCAGTTCTTC. Protein product: CASSPLGLAGANEQFF. The variable domain in full, with the rest retrieved from reference TRBV18 and TRBJ2-1, is NAGVMQNPRHLVRRRGQEARLRCSPMKGHSHVYWYRQLPEEGLKFMVYLQKENIIDESGMPKERFSAEFPKEGPSILRIQQVVRGDSAAYFCASSPLGLAGANEQFFGPGTRLTVL.

This clonotype appeared many times. This chain uses TRBV5-8 with TRBJ2-1, with D possibly called TRBD1 or TRBD2 (5 bases each). This CDR3 comprises 14 residues. Germline values: CDR1 SGHTS, CDR2 YDEGEE. V gave up 0 bases and J gave up 7 bases, with 11 bases separating them. CDR3 protein: CASSLVGGVNEQFF. For the CDR3, the DNA is TGTGCCAGCAGCTTGGTTGGGGGAGTGAATGAGCAGTTCTTC.

The sample holds many counts of this clonotype. The chain uses TRBV12-3 or TRBV12-4 and TRBJ2-3; D remains unclear. This CDR3 region has 15 residues. Trimming took 5 bases from V and 0 from J, leaving 12 bases between them. CDR3 coding DNA: TGTGCCAGCAGTCCGACTGGACGAAGCACAGATACGCAGTATTTT. Its protein product is CASSPTGRSTDTQYF.

The V and J genes are TRBV7-8 and TRBJ1-5, with no clear D. V gave up 5 bases and J gave up 0 bases, with 14 bases separating them. The V gene's germline CDR1 is SGHVS and CDR2 FQNEAQ. The CDR3 has 16 residues. CDR3 coding DNA: TGTGCCAGCAGCCAATTCCCTGGGTATAGCAATCAGCCCCAGCATTTT. It yields the protein CASSQFPGYSNQPQHF.